This T cell receptor beta chain was sequenced for a study of early T cells in non-severe SARS-CoV-2 infection. With respect to this clonotype: Its cognate antigen is unknown.

Germline values: CDR1 SGHDT, CDR2 YYEEEE. V dropped 4 bases and J dropped 0 bases, with 10 bases sitting between them. The CDR3 sequence is 15 residues long. Unique molecular identifiers were attached to individual cDNA molecules. TCRdb analysed the 5' RACE reads with MiXCR anew, one entry per CDR3 protein. The sample yields roughly 75,000 distinct CDR3 sequences, 11% seen once. Study-wide points: Lookups in VDJdb leaned toward anti-spike CD8 responses and missed private and CD4 specificities.

This chain joins TRBV5-6 and TRBJ1-4; D not certain. Material: whole blood. The clonotype comes from an adult who was a healthcare worker with PCR-confirmed SARS-CoV-2 infection or an uninfected control (not recorded which). CDR3 residues: CASSTRRPTNEKLFF. Here the CDR3 DNA reads TGTGCCAGCAGCACCCGACGGCCAACTAATGAAAAACTGTTTTTT.